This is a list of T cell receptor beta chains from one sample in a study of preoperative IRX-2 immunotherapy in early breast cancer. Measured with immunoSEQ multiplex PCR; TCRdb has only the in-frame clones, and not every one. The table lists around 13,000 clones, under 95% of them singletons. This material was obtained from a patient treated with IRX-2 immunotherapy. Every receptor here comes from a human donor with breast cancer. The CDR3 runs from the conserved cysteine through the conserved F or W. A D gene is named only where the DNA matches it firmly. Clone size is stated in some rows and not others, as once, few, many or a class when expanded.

TGTGCCAGCAGCTTAGCGTCTTGGGGATGGACTGAAGCTTTCTTT	CASSLASWGWTEAFF	TRBV5-4	TRBJ1-1	NA	NA
TGTGCCAGCTCACCACCGGTAGGGGGAGTCTCCTACAATGAGCAGTTCTTC	CASSPPVGGVSYNEQFF	TRBV18	TRBJ2-1	NA	NA
TGTGCCAGCAGCTTTGGTGGGCCAAGCTCCTACGAGCAGTACTTC	CASSFGGPSSYEQYF	TRBV7-2	TRBJ2-7	NA	NA
TGTGCCTGGAGTGGGACCGAAGTAGGTATCGGGGAGCTGTTTTTT	CAWSGTEVGIGELFF	TRBV30	TRBJ2-2	NA	NA
TGTGCCAGCTCATCAACAGGGGGCGCCGAGACCCAGTACTTC	CASSSTGGAETQYF	TRBV18	TRBJ2-5	TRBD1	NA
TGTGCCAGCAGTTCTCTCGAGCGGACGAGCACCCAGTACTTC	CASSSLERTSTQYF	TRBV27	TRBJ2-5	NA	NA
TGCGCCAGCAGCTTGACAGGAAACACTGAAGCTTTCTTT	CASSLTGNTEAFF	TRBV5-1	TRBJ1-1	NA	NA
TGTGCCATCAGTGAAGGGCTTATGTTACAGGGGGAGATCGGGGAGCTGTTTTTT	CAISEGLMLQGEIGELFF	TRBV10-3	TRBJ2-2	TRBD1	NA
TGTGCCAGCAGGGAAACAGGGAATAGCAATCAGCCCCAGCATTTT	CASRETGNSNQPQHF	TRBV6-1	TRBJ1-5	NA	NA
TGTGCCAGTACAGCCCAGGGGGCCGTGAACACTGAAGCTTTCTTT	CASTAQGAVNTEAFF	TRBV19	TRBJ1-1	TRBD1	NA
TGTGCCAGCGGGACAGGGCAGAACACTGAAGCTTTCTTT	CASGTGQNTEAFF	TRBV6-5	TRBJ1-1	TRBD1	once
TGTGCCAGCAGCCACCGTAGCGGGCGCCGCACAGATACGCAGTATTTT	CASSHRSGRRTDTQYF	TRBV5-4	TRBJ2-3	TRBD2	NA
TGTGCCAGCAGCTTGACAGGACTATCTGGAAACACCATATATTTT	CASSLTGLSGNTIYF	TRBV9	TRBJ1-3	NA	NA
TGTGCCAGCAGCTTAGGTAGCGGGAGGGAGACCCAGTACTTC	CASSLGSGRETQYF	TRBV5-5	TRBJ2-5	TRBD2	NA
TGCAGCGTTCGAGACTCGAACACCGGGGAGCTGTTTTTT	CSVRDSNTGELFF	TRBV29-1	TRBJ2-2	NA	NA
TGTGCCAGCAGTGCCCGGTTAGCTATGGTCTTCACAGATACGCAGTATTTT	CASSARLAMVFTDTQYF	TRBV6-1	TRBJ2-3	NA	NA
TGTGCCAGCAGCCAATTCCGCAATCAGCCCCAGCATTTT	CASSQFRNQPQHF	TRBV16	TRBJ1-5	NA	NA
TGTGCCAGCAGGGCCCAAGGTGATACGCAGTATTTT	CASRAQGDTQYF	TRBV2	TRBJ2-3	NA	NA
TGTGCCAGCAGCTTAGGGACAGGGGGCTATACTGAAGCTTTCTTT	CASSLGTGGYTEAFF	TRBV7-9	TRBJ1-1	TRBD1	NA
TGCGCCAGCAGCTTCGGGCCCGGAGGAGCCGGGGAGCTGTTTTTT	CASSFGPGGAGELFF	TRBV5-1	TRBJ2-2	NA	NA
TGTGCCAGCAGCCCGCGATATGACACGATTATACTGTTTTTT	CASSPRYDTIILFF	TRBV7-8	TRBJ1-4	NA	NA
TGTGCCTGGAGTGTATATAGCGGGCCCTACAATGAGCAGTTCTTC	CAWSVYSGPYNEQFF	TRBV30	TRBJ2-1	TRBD2	NA
TGTGCCAGAAGTTCTGAGGGGACAGGGAAGTCACCCCTCCACTTT	CARSSEGTGKSPLHF	TRBV7-5	TRBJ1-6	NA	once
TGTGCCTGGAGTGTATTCGGGCGGGGCGAGCAGTACTTC	CAWSVFGRGEQYF	TRBV30	TRBJ2-7	NA	NA
TGTGCCAGCAGCAGGGACACAGCCATCAATGAGCAGTTCTTC	CASSRDTAINEQFF	TRBV7-2	TRBJ2-1	NA	once
TGTGCCAGCAGCGCCGGGACTTCTTCTTTGCCGGATACGCAGTATTTT	CASSAGTSSLPDTQYF	TRBV7-9	TRBJ2-3	NA	NA
TGTGCCAGCAACACCCCAGGGGGCGCTGGTTACGAGCAGTACTTC	CASNTPGGAGYEQYF	TRBV28	TRBJ2-7	TRBD1	NA
TGTGCCAGCAGCTTGGGTATTTCACCGGTAGACGCAGATACGCAGTATTTT	CASSLGISPVDADTQYF	TRBV5-8	TRBJ2-3	NA	NA
TGTGCCAGCACCACCGGACTTCCACGATCGTCTGGCTACACCTTC	CASTTGLPRSSGYTF	TRBV28	TRBJ1-2	NA	NA
TGTGCCAGCAGCCTACGGACGGTCAGCTCCTACGAGCAGTACTTC	CASSLRTVSSYEQYF	TRBV11-3	TRBJ2-7	NA	NA
TGTGCCAGCAGCCCTTGGAGCGGGGAAGCTTTCTTT	CASSPWSGEAFF	TRBV28	TRBJ1-1	NA	once
TGTGCCAGCTATGACTCAAATCAGCCCCAGCATTTT	CASYDSNQPQHF	TRBV6-1	TRBJ1-5	NA	once
TGCAGCGTGAGCGGACACCAAGATACCTACGAGCAGTACTTC	CSVSGHQDTYEQYF	TRBV29-1	TRBJ2-7	NA	NA
TGTGCCAGCAGCTTGCCAGGGGGCGCCAATTCACCCCTCCACTTT	CASSLPGGANSPLHF	TRBV5-4	TRBJ1-6	TRBD1	NA
TGTGCCAGCAGCTACTCGGACGGAGACCAAGAGACCCAGTACTTC	CASSYSDGDQETQYF	TRBV11-2	TRBJ2-5	NA	NA
TGTGCCTGGAAGGCGGGGACAGTTGTAGGCGAGCAGTACTTC	CAWKAGTVVGEQYF	TRBV30	TRBJ2-7	NA	NA
TGTGCCAGCAGTGAAGCGTCAGGGTTGGATGGCTACACCTTC	CASSEASGLDGYTF	TRBV2	TRBJ1-2	NA	once
TGTGCCAGCAAATATGGGGAGAGAGGCTACACCTTC	CASKYGERGYTF	TRBV2	TRBJ1-2	NA	NA
TGTGCCAGCAGCGCAGCCGCGACCCAGTACTTC	CASSAAATQYF	TRBV5-6	TRBJ2-5	NA	NA
TGTGCCAGCAGCTTAGCCTGGACAGGGGCTAACTATGGCTACACCTTC	CASSLAWTGANYGYTF	TRBV7-9	TRBJ1-2	TRBD1	NA
TGTGCCAGCAGCCAAAATCAGGATTTGCCCCAGCATTTT	CASSQNQDLPQHF	TRBV7-9	TRBJ1-5	NA	NA
TGTGCCAGCAGCAAACAGGGGGACATGACAGATACGCAGTATTTT	CASSKQGDMTDTQYF	TRBV6-4	TRBJ2-3	TRBD1	NA
TGTGCCAGCAGCCACGACAGGGGGACCTACAATGAGCAGTTCTTC	CASSHDRGTYNEQFF	TRBV4-2	TRBJ2-1	TRBD1	NA
TGCGCCAGCAGCATGGACGGTTACAATGAGCAGTTCTTC	CASSMDGYNEQFF	TRBV5-1	TRBJ2-1	NA	NA
TGTGCCAGCACCACGGGGGGTACTGAAGCTTTCTTT	CASTTGGTEAFF	TRBV6-5	TRBJ1-1	NA	NA
TGTGCCAGCAGCTTGGGGGGAACATCCTCCACTGAAGCTTTCTTT	CASSLGGTSSTEAFF	TRBV5-4	TRBJ1-1	NA	once
TGTGCCACCAGTCCCGGGACAGGGATCTACGAGCAGTACTTC	CATSPGTGIYEQYF	TRBV15	TRBJ2-7	TRBD1	NA
TGTGCCAGTAGTACACACCCCATCGGGTCTAATCAGCCCCAGCATTTT	CASSTHPIGSNQPQHF	TRBV19	TRBJ1-5	NA	NA
TGTGCCATCAGTGGGGGGACAGGGGTTTATGGCTACACCTTC	CAISGGTGVYGYTF	TRBV10-3	TRBJ1-2	TRBD1	NA
TGTGCCAGCAGCTTAGATGTAGTAAGCAATGAGCAGTTCTTC	CASSLDVVSNEQFF	TRBV7-2	TRBJ2-1	NA	NA
TGTGCCAGCAGTGATGTGAACTCTGGGGCCAACGTCCTGACTTTC	CASSDVNSGANVLTF	TRBV6-1	TRBJ2-6	NA	NA
TGCAGCGTTGGACAGGGGTTGGAGACCCAGTACTTC	CSVGQGLETQYF	TRBV29-1	TRBJ2-5	TRBD1	NA
TGTGCCAGCAGCCAAGATGTTCGTTCCGTCTACGAGCAGTACTTC	CASSQDVRSVYEQYF	TRBV4-2	TRBJ2-7	NA	NA
TGTGCTAGTGGTTTGGTATTTGGGGGACTAGCGGGGGTTCGCTCCTACAATGAGCAGTTCTTC	CASGLVFGGLAGVRSYNEQFF	TRBV12-5	TRBJ2-1	TRBD2	NA
TGTGCCAGCAGCCAATTACTTCTAGCGGGGGGAGAGAGGGAGACCCAGTACTTC	CASSQLLLAGGERETQYF	TRBV4-2	TRBJ2-5	TRBD2	NA
TGTGCCAGCAGCGTAGAGGGGAATATAGCTTTCTTT	CASSVEGNIAFF	TRBV9	TRBJ1-1	NA	NA
TGTGCCAGCAGCCTAAGAGAGCAGGAACGGGCTATCTATGGCTACACCTTC	CASSLREQERAIYGYTF	TRBV7-8	TRBJ1-2	NA	NA
TGTGCCAGCAGTGAAGAAGTTGGGGCTAACTATGGCTACACCTTC	CASSEEVGANYGYTF	TRBV6-1	TRBJ1-2	NA	NA
TGTGCCAGCAGCCCAGGACGGGGACGCTACAATGAGCAGTTCTTC	CASSPGRGRYNEQFF	TRBV7-9	TRBJ2-1	NA	NA